This TCR beta chain originates from a study of blood T cell repertoires in COVID-19. Sequenced by immunoSEQ multiplex PCR; TCRdb stores in-frame clones only, minus some. The sample has 250,000 to 300,000 clones, just over 90% seen once. Deletions cut 6 bases from V and 0 bases from J, with 8 bases between. The CDR3 extends over 13 amino acids. Germline CDR1 and CDR2: KGHSH and LQKENI. This chain joins TRBV18 and TRBJ1-1; D perhaps matches TRBD1 (6 bases). Sequences were obtained from PBMCs or T cells enriched from blood (not recorded which). The receptor was isolated from a woman aged 40 to 50 with acute COVID-19. The CDR3, as DNA: TGTGCCAGCTCGCGACAGGTGAACACTGAAGCTTTCTTT. Translation: CASSRQVNTEAFF.